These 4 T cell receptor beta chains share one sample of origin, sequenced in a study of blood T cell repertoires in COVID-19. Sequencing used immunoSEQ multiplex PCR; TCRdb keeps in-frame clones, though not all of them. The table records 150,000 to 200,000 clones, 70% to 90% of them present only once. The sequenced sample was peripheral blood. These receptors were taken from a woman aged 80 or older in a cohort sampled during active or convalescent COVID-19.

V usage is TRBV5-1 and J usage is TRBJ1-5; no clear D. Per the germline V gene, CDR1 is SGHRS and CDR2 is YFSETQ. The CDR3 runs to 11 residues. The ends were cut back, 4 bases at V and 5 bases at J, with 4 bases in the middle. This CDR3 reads CASSPDQPQHF. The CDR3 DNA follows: TGCGCCAGCAGCCCCGATCAGCCCCAGCATTTT.

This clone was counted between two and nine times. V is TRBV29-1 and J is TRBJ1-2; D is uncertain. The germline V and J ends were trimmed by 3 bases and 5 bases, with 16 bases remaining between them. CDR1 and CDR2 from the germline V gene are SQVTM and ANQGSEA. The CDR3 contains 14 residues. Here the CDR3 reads CSVEPLGQLYGYTF. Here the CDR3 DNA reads TGCAGCGTTGAGCCCCTTGGGCAGCTTTATGGCTACACCTTC.

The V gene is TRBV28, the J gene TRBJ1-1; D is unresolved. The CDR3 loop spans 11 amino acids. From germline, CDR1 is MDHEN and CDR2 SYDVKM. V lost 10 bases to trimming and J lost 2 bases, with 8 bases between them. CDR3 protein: CATVFNTEAFF. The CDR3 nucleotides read TGTGCCACCGTGTTCAACACTGAAGCTTTCTTT.

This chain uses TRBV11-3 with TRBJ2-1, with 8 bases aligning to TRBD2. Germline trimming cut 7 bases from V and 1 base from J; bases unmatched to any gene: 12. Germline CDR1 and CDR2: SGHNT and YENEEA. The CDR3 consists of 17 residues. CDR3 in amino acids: CASKSDGAGGSYNEQFF. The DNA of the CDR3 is TGTGCCAGCAAATCGGACGGGGCGGGGGGTTCCTACAATGAGCAGTTCTTC.